These 12 T cell receptor beta chains came from one sample sequenced in a study of cytomegalovirus exposure and HLA in healthy donors. Use of 60 Vbeta and 13 Jbeta primers characterized the PCR. Assay used: immunoSEQ multiplex PCR; TCRdb lists only in-frame clones, some missing. Its table records 50,000 to 70,000 clones. The sample consisted of PBMCs. The receptor source for this set is a woman between 18 and 29 years old in good health and CMV-seronegative.

This chain connects TRBV5-6 to TRBJ2-7; TRBD1 matches 7 bases. This CDR3 is 14 amino acids long. With 2 bases clipped from V and 2 bases from J, the junction kept 4 bases outside the gene matches. CDR1 and CDR2 from the germline V gene are SGHDT and YYEEEE. This CDR3 reads CASSFGTETYEQYF. In nucleotides, the CDR3 is TGTGCCAGCAGCTTCGGGACAGAGACCTACGAGCAGTACTTC.

This chain joins TRBV30 and TRBJ1-2; a weak D match, TRBD1 (5 bases). The CDR3 loop spans 12 amino acids. V lost 4 bases to trimming and J lost 3 bases, with 9 bases between them. CDR1 is GTSNPN, CDR2 SVGIG, per germline (reference sequence). CDR3 in DNA: TGTGCCTGGACGCGGGGCTACTATGGCTACACCTTC. Translation: CAWTRGYYGYTF.

The CDR3 spells CASSRTTGVQPQHF. The CDR3, as DNA: TGCGCCAGCAGCCGGACAACAGGGGTTCAGCCCCAGCATTTT. This chain joins TRBV4-1 and TRBJ1-5; 7 bases match TRBD1. From germline, CDR1 is MGHRA and CDR2 YSYEKL. The CDR3 has 14 residues. J lost 6 bases, V lost 4 bases, and 6 bases had no gene match.

V and J are TRBV6-4 and TRBJ2-7; 7 nucleotides match TRBD2. Per germline, CDR1 MRHNA and CDR2 SNTAGT. The CDR3 runs 15 residues. Germline trimming cut 6 bases from V and 3 bases from J; bases unmatched to any gene: 11. CDR3 region: CASRRALAVHYEQYF. The CDR3 DNA sequence: TGTGCCAGCAGGAGGGCTCTAGCGGTTCACTACGAGCAGTACTTC.

V is TRBV25-1 and J is TRBJ2-4; 13 bases agree with TRBD2. The length of the CDR3 is 18 residues. Germline trimming cut 3 bases from V and 8 bases from J; bases unmatched to any gene: 13. In germline, CDR1 is MGHDK, CDR2 SYGVNS. This chain's CDR3 is CASSDPETSGGAGDIQYF. The CDR3 DNA follows: TGTGCCAGCAGTGACCCAGAAACTAGCGGGGGGGCCGGGGACATTCAGTACTTC.

V gene TRBV6-4 combines with J gene TRBJ2-3, with 14 bases identical to TRBD2. The CDR3 is made up of 15 amino acids. Looked up from germline, CDR1 is MRHNA and CDR2 is SNTAGT. V shed 3 bases and J 4 bases; nucleotides not matched to a gene: 0. In DNA, the CDR3 is TGTGCCAGCAGTGAGACTAGCGGGAGGGCAGATACGCAGTATTTT. It translates to CASSETSGRADTQYF.

J is TRBJ1-2 and V is TRBV27, with TRBD1 matching 8 bases. CDR1 is MNHEY, CDR2 SMNVEV, per germline (reference sequence). J gave up 6 bases and V 5 bases, and 14 bases lay outside the gene matches. This CDR3 region has 16 residues. CDR3 loop: CASSPLGQGRNDGYTF. The CDR3, as DNA: TGTGCCAGCAGTCCCTTAGGACAGGGACGTAATGATGGCTACACCTTC.

The chain carries TRBV10-1 and TRBJ2-7; D is possibly TRBD2 (6 bases). The CDR3 length is 13 residues. Germline values: CDR1 WNHNN, CDR2 SYGVQD (reference sequence). Trimming took off 3 bases at V and 5 bases at J, with 11 bases between the two ends. In nucleotides, the CDR3 is TGCGCCAGCAGTGACCCCGGGAGTGACGAGCAGTACTTC. Translated: CASSDPGSDEQYF.

The rearrangement uses TRBV6-5 and TRBJ2-1; no definite D call. Germline CDR1 is MNHEY and CDR2 is SVGAGI. The V gene lost 8 bases and the J gene lost 6 bases, with 14 bases spanning the gap. This CDR3 is 13 amino acids long. CDR3 residues: CASGTDLVNEQFF. In DNA, the CDR3 is TGTGCCAGCGGAACAGATCTGGTCAATGAGCAGTTCTTC.

The chain recombines TRBV11-2 with TRBJ1-1; possible D gene TRBD1, 5 bases. CDR1 SGHAT and CDR2 FQNNGV come from the germline V gene. This CDR3 is built from 14 residues. V shed 1 base and J shed 7 bases, with 13 bases lying between them. CDR3 in amino acids: CASSLGHHQGEAFF. The CDR3 nucleotides are TGTGCCAGCAGCTTAGGTCACCATCAGGGTGAAGCTTTCTTT. Full variable domain (outside the CDR3, taken from reference TRBV11-2 and TRBJ1-1): EAGVAQSPRYKIIEKRQSVAFWCNPISGHATLYWYQQILGQGPKLLIQFQNNGVVDDSQLPKDRFSAERLKGVDSTLKIQPAKLEDSAVYLCASSLGHHQGEAFFGQGTRLTVV.

V usage is TRBV6-4 and J usage is TRBJ2-3; a possible D gene is TRBD2 (5 bases). V was cut by 4 bases and J by 3 bases, with 8 bases left in between. Germline CDR1 reads MRHNA; CDR2 reads SNTAGT. The CDR3 totals 13 residues. The CDR3 nucleotides read TGTGCCAGCAGTGCTCAGCGGACAGATACGCAGTATTTT. It codes for CASSAQRTDTQYF.

The chain carries TRBV2 and TRBJ1-1, with TRBD1 identical over 12 bases. Losses at the gene ends were 8 bases for V and 5 bases for J; bases not matched to a gene: 6. Per the germline V gene, CDR1 is SNHLY and CDR2 is FYNNEI. CDR3 length: 14 amino acids. In DNA form, the CDR3 reads TGTGCCAGCTCAGGGACAGGGGGCCAAACTGAAGCTTTCTTT. Translated: CASSGTGGQTEAFF.